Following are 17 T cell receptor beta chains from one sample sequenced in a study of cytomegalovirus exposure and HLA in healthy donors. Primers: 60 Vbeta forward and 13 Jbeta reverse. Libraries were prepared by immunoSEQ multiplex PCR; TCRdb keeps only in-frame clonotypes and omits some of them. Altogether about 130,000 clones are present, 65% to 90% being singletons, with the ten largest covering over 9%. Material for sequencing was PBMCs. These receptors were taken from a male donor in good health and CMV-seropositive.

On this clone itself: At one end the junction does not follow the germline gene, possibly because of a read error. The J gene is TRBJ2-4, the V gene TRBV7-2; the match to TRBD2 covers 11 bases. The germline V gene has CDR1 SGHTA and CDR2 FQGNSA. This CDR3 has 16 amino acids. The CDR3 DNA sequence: TGTGCCAGCAGCTTAATAATGACTAGCGGGGAAAACAGTCAGTACTTC. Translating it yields CASSLIMTSGENSQYF.

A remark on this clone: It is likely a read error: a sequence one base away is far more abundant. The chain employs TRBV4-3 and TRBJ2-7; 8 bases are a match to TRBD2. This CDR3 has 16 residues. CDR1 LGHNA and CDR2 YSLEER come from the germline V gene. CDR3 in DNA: TGCTCCAGCAGCCAAGATGGAGCCGGGAGGGCCGGCGAGCAGTACTTC. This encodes CSSSQDGAGRAGEQYF.

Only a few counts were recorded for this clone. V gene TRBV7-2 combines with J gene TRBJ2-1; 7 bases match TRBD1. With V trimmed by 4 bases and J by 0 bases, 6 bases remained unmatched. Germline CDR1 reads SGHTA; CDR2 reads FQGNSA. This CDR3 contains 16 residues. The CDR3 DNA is TGTGCCAGCAGCTCCCTGACAGGGAGCTCCTACAATGAGCAGTTCTTC. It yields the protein CASSSLTGSSYNEQFF.

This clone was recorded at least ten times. The CDR3, as DNA: TGTGCCAGCAGCTTCGGGGGGTCCGTACACGAGCAGTACTTC. It translates to CASSFGGSVHEQYF. The chain carries TRBV13 and TRBJ2-7; TRBD2 matches at 7 bases. Germline-derived CDR1 and CDR2 are PRHDT and FYEKMQ (reference sequence). The CDR3 is 14 residues long. V lost 3 bases and J lost 5; bases outside the gene matches: 7.

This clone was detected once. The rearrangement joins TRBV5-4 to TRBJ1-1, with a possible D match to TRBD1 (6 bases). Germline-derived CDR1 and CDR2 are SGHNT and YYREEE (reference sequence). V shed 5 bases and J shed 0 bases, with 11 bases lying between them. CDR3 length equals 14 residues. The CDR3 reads CASSRGGMNTEAFF. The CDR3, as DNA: TGTGCCAGCAGTCGGGGGGGCATGAACACTGAAGCTTTCTTT.

The CDR3 is CASGGGQGSFAYNEQFF. CDR3 DNA: TGTGCTAGTGGAGGGGGACAGGGCTCGTTCGCCTACAATGAGCAGTTCTTC. The chain links TRBV12-5 to TRBJ2-1; the match to TRBD1 covers 9 bases. CDR1 is LGHNT and CDR2 is FRNRAP in the germline V gene. V was pared by 6 bases and J by 2 bases, with 11 bases of the junction left unmatched. This CDR3 is 17 amino acids long.

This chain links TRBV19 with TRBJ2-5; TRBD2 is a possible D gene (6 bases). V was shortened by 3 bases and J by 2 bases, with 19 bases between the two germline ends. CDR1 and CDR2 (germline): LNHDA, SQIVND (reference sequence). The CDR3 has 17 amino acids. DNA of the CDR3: TGTGCCAGTAGTATGGATGGGGGGTCCCACATTCAAGAGACCCAGTACTTC. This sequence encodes CASSMDGGSHIQETQYF. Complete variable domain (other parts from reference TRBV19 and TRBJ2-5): DGGITQSPKYLFRKEGQNVTLSCEQNLNHDAMYWYRQDPGQGLRLIYYSQIVNDFQKGDIAEGYSVSREKKESFPLTVTSAQKNPTAFYLCASSMDGGSHIQETQYFGPGTRLLVL.

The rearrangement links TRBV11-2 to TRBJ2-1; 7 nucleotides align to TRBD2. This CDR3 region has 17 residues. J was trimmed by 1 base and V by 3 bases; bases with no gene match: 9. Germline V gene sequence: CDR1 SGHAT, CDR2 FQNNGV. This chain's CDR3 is CASSFSGSGGSYNEQFF. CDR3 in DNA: TGTGCCAGCAGCTTCTCCGGGTCGGGAGGTTCCTACAATGAGCAGTTCTTC.

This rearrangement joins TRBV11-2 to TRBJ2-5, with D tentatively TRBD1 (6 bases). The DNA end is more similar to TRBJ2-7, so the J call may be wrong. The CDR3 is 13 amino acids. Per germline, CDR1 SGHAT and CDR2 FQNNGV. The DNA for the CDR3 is TGTGCCAGCAGCTTAGGGGGGCCTGGCGAGCAGTACTTC. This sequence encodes CASSLGGPGEQYF.

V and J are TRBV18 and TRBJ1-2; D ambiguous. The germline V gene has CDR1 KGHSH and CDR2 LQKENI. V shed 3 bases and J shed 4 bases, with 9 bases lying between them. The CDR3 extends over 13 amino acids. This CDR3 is CASSPEASYGYTF. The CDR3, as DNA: TGTGCCAGCTCACCGGAGGCGTCCTATGGCTACACCTTC.

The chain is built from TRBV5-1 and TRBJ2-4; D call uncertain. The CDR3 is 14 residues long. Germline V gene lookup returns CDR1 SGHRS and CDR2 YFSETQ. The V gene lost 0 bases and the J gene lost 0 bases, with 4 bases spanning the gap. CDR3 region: CASSLGRAKNIQYF. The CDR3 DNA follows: TGCGCCAGCAGCTTGGGCAGAGCCAAAAACATTCAGTACTTC.

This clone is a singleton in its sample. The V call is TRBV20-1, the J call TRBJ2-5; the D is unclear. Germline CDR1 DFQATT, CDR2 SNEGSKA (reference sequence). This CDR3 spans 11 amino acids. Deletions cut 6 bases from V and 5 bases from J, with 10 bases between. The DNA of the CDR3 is TGCAGTGCGACTCCGGAGGAGACCCAGTACTTC. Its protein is CSATPEETQYF.

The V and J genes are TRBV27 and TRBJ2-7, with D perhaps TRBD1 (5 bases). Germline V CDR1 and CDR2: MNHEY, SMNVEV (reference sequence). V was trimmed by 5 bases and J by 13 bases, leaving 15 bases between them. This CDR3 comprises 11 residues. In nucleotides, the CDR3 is TGTGCCAGCAGTCGAGGCACAGGCTATTACTTC. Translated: CASSRGTGYYF.

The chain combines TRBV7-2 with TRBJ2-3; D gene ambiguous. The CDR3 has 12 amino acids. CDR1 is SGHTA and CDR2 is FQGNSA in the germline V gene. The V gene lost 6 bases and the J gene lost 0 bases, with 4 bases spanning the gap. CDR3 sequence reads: CASRESTDTQYF. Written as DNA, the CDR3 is TGTGCCAGCAGGGAGAGCACAGATACGCAGTATTTT.

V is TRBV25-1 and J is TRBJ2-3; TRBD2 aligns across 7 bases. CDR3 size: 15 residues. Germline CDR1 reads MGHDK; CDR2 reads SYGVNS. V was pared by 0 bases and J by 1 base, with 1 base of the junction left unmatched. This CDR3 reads CASSEYTSGTDTQYF. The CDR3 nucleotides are TGTGCCAGCAGTGAATATACTAGCGGCACAGATACGCAGTATTTT. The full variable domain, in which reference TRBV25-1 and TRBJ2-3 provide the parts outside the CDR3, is EADIYQTPRYLVIGTGKKITLECSQTMGHDKMYWYQQDPGMELHLIHYSYGVNSTEKGDLSSESTVSRIRTEHFPLTLESARPSHTSQYLCASSEYTSGTDTQYFGPGTRLTVL.

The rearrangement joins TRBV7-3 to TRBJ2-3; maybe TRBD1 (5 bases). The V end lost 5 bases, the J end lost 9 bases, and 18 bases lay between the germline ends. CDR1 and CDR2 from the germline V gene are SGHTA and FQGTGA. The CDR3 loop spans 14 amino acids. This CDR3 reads CASSQGDGVGTQYF. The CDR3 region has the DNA TGTGCCAGCAGCCAGGGTGATGGGGTGGGCACGCAGTATTTT.

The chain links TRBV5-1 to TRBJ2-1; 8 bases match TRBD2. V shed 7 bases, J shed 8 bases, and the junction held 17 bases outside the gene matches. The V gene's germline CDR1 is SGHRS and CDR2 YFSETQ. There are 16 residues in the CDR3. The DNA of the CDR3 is TGCGCCAGCTTCGACCCAGCGGGAGCTAGGGGGGATGAGCAGTTCTTC. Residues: CASFDPAGARGDEQFF.